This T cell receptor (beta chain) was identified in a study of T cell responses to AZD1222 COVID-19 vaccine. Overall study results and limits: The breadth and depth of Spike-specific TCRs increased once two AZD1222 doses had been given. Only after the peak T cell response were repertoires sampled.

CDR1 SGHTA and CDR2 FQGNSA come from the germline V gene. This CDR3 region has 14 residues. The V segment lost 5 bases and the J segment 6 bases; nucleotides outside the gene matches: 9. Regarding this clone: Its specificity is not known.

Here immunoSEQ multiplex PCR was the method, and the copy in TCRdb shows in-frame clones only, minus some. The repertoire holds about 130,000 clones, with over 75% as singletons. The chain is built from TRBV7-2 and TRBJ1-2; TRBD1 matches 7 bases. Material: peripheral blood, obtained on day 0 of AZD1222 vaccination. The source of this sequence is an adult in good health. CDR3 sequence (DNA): TGTGCCAGCAGCCACGCGGACAGGCCCCATGGCTACACCTTC. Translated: CASSHADRPHGYTF.